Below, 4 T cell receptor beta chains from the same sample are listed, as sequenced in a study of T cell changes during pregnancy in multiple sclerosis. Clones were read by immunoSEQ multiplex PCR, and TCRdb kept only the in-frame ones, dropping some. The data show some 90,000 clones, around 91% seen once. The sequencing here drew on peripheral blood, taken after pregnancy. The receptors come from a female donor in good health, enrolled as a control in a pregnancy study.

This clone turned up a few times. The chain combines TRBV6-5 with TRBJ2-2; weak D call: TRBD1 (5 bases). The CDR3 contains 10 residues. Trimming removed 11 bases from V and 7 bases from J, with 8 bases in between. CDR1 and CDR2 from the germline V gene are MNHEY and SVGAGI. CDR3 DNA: TGTGCCGCAGGGATCGGGGAGCTGTTTTTT. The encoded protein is CAAGIGELFF.

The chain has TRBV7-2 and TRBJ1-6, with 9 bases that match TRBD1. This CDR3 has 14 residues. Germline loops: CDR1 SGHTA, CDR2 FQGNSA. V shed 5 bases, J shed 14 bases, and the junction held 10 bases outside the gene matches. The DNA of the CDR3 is TGTGCCAGCAGCCTAGGGGGACAGGGCCGGGCCCTCCACTTT. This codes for CASSLGGQGRALHF. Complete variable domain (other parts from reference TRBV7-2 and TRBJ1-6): GAGVSQSPSNKVTEKGKDVELRCDPISGHTALYWYRQSLGQGLEFLIYFQGNSAPDKSGLPSDRFSAERTGGSVSTLTIQRTQQEDSAVYLCASSLGGQGRALHFGNGTRLTVT.

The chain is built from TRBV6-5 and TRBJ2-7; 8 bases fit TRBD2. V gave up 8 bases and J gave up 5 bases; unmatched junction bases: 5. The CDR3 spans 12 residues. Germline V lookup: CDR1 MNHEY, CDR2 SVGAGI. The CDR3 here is CASSQRGNEQYF. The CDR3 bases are TGTGCCAGCTCCCAGCGGGGGAACGAGCAGTACTTC.

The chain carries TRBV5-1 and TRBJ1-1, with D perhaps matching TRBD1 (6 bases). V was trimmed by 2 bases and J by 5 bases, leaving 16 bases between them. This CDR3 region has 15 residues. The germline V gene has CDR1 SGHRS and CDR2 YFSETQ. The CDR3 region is CASSLQGFDRTEAFF. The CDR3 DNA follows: TGCGCCAGCAGCTTACAGGGTTTCGATCGGACTGAAGCTTTCTTT.